This T cell receptor (beta chain) was sequenced in a study of blood T cells in healthy people across ages. Next came a second PCR, run for roughly 7 to 12 cycles, which used a sample-barcoded 5' primer along with a J-beta primer mix. TCRdb re-derived calls from the 5' RACE reads in MiXCR, one entry per CDR3 protein. The table includes roughly 800,000 distinct CDR3 sequences, roughly 60% detected once. Notes on the study in general: Diversity estimates drawn from one million T cells were deemed underestimates.

Germline V gene data show CDR1 as SGDLS and CDR2 as YYNGEE. V lost 0 bases, J lost 6 bases, and 17 bases lay in between. The CDR3 covers 16 residues. For this clonotype: Its cognate antigen is unknown.

The rearrangement joins TRBV9 to TRBJ2-3; D might be TRBD2 (6 bases). Sequenced material: blood. This clonotype was obtained from a man under 40 in good health. CDR3 coding DNA: TGTGCCAGCAGCGTAGGAGGAGGGCAAGCCGTCGATACGCAGTATTTT. Translation gives CASSVGGGQAVDTQYF.